This T cell receptor beta chain was captured by sequencing in a study of CXCR3-negative and CXCR3-positive naive CD8 T cells. Whole-study findings and limits: In both naive subsets diversity was comparably high, whereas memory CD8+ cells showed much lower diversity. Relative to CXCR3-negative naive cells, CXCR3-positive naive cells had more hydrophobic TRB CDR3s.

Triplicate roughly 300,000-cell sorts were made of each CD8+ T cell subset. The length of the CDR3 is 16 residues. Germline CDR1 reads SNHLY; CDR2 reads FYNNEI. Concerning this clonotype itself: Its antigen remains unidentified.

The authors made the TRB cDNA libraries by 5' RACE using UMI labels. TCRdb derives one entry per CDR3 protein from the 5' RACE reads, leaving out DNA. The table gives thousands of distinct CDR3 sequences; the top ten clones make up approximately 1.5% of it. The TCR sequence derives from a human donor in good health. Some clones in this sample may be carry-over from other donors' samples. The sample taken for sequencing was naive CXCR3+ CD8+ T cells from blood. Sample subset: CD45RO-CCR7+CD27+CD95- naive CD8+ T cells expressing CXCR3 (TNR3+). This chain connects TRBV2 to TRBJ2-3; TCRdb lists TRBD2, though no DNA is available to test this call. The CDR3 spells CASSEEVGGSADTQYF.